This is a list of T cell receptor beta chains from one sample in a study of cytomegalovirus exposure and HLA in healthy donors. Sequenced by immunoSEQ multiplex PCR; TCRdb stores in-frame clones only, minus some. The data contain 100,000 to 150,000 clones, roughly 88% of them singletons. Sequenced: PBMCs. These receptors all come from a boy between 10 and 17 years old in good health and CMV-seronegative. The conserved cysteine and the conserved F or W are not part of the CDR3 here. Clone sizes are given selectively: once, few, many, or a class where the clone is expanded.

abundance: -; v_gene: TRBV19; CDR3aa: ASSKDRGNYGYT
abundance: -; v_gene: TRBV9; CDR3aa: ASSIPGLASDTQY
abundance: -; v_gene: TRBV5-4; CDR3aa: ASSPGSLAPSTDTQY
abundance: once; v_gene: TRBV6-1; CDR3aa: ASSELGGLEAF
abundance: -; v_gene: TRBV19; CDR3aa: ASSLRGQNSYEQY
abundance: -; v_gene: TRBV27; CDR3aa: ASGRQAYNEQF
abundance: -; v_gene: TRBV7-9; CDR3aa: ASSSGGSPYEQY
abundance: once; v_gene: TRBV9; CDR3aa: ASSVGGGVPDTQY
abundance: once; v_gene: TRBV13; CDR3aa: ASSLLTLLESTDTQY
abundance: -; v_gene: TRBV5-6; CDR3aa: ASSTPGEGPEQY
abundance: -; v_gene: TRBV6-1; CDR3aa: ASNSLGGTDTQY
abundance: -; v_gene: TRBV4-3; CDR3aa: ASSRTRTSGATYEQY
abundance: once; v_gene: TRBV5-1; CDR3aa: ASSRDRAYNEQF
abundance: -; v_gene: TRBV2; CDR3aa: ASSRAGNQPQH
abundance: -; v_gene: TRBV14; CDR3aa: ASSPGTGGEKLF
abundance: -; v_gene: TRBV5-1; CDR3aa: ASSLTDRGTEAF
abundance: -; v_gene: TRBV7-2; CDR3aa: ASSLSSAYTDTQY
abundance: few; v_gene: TRBV5-1; CDR3aa: ASSLRGLNTEAF
abundance: -; v_gene: TRBV7-9; CDR3aa: ASSSDGIYNEQF
abundance: few; v_gene: TRBV4-3; CDR3aa: ASSQDEFSGANVLT
abundance: -; v_gene: TRBV9; CDR3aa: ASSLRWNEQF
abundance: -; v_gene: TRBV5-1; CDR3aa: ASSPTWTSTYEQY
abundance: -; v_gene: TRBV29-1; CDR3aa: SVVEINEQF
abundance: few; v_gene: TRBV2; CDR3aa: ASSENPGTVSGNTIY
abundance: -; v_gene: TRBV27; CDR3aa: ASSLSGQGTYEQY
abundance: -; v_gene: TRBV15; CDR3aa: ATSRDGRGFYGYT
abundance: -; v_gene: TRBV18; CDR3aa: ASSSQGVRPQH
abundance: few; v_gene: TRBV4-1; CDR3aa: ASSQEGQGNEKLF
abundance: -; v_gene: TRBV5-6; CDR3aa: ASSLVQGVGYGYT
abundance: -; v_gene: TRBV5-4; CDR3aa: ASSLRQQTNYGYT
abundance: -; v_gene: TRBV11-3; CDR3aa: ASSLDSPLAGKGNEQF
abundance: -; v_gene: TRBV11-2; CDR3aa: ASSFSAGELF
abundance: -; v_gene: TRBV7-2; CDR3aa: ASSSTQAWQGNNSPLH
abundance: -; v_gene: TRBV5-1; CDR3aa: ASSLDRDRAYGYT
abundance: -; v_gene: TRBV5-4; CDR3aa: ASSSSGGAYNEQF
abundance: once; v_gene: TRBV7-6; CDR3aa: ASSLGTNTEAF
abundance: -; v_gene: TRBV7-3; CDR3aa: ASSLMARDRGEAF
abundance: -; v_gene: TRBV7-2; CDR3aa: ASSSETGFGETQY
abundance: -; v_gene: TRBV2; CDR3aa: ASRTGIQETQY
abundance: -; v_gene: TRBV4-3; CDR3aa: ASSHSSSTENIQY
abundance: -; v_gene: TRBV10-1; CDR3aa: ASRQLVQETQY
abundance: -; v_gene: TRBV2; CDR3aa: ASSIGTVLNTEAF
abundance: -; v_gene: TRBV4-1; CDR3aa: ASSRRQGLGQPQH
abundance: -; v_gene: TRBV9; CDR3aa: ASSAYRGQEISGNTIY
abundance: -; v_gene: TRBV6-5; CDR3aa: ASSPGTGGSPLH
abundance: few; v_gene: TRBV5-6; CDR3aa: ASSLRTGGEETQY
abundance: -; v_gene: TRBV7-2; CDR3aa: ASSSPGRTNYGYT
abundance: -; v_gene: TRBV4-2; CDR3aa: ASSREGTSGYNEQF
abundance: -; v_gene: TRBV4-3; CDR3aa: ASSLRSGGPWETQY
abundance: -; v_gene: TRBV5-1; CDR3aa: ASSLTGGWEQY
abundance: -; v_gene: TRBV9; CDR3aa: ASSTGGGGPFTEAF
abundance: -; v_gene: TRBV10-3; CDR3aa: AISEGGGQETQY
abundance: -; v_gene: TRBV6-5; CDR3aa: ASSYSSQGYEQF
abundance: -; v_gene: TRBV10-3; CDR3aa: AISESRAGGQETQY